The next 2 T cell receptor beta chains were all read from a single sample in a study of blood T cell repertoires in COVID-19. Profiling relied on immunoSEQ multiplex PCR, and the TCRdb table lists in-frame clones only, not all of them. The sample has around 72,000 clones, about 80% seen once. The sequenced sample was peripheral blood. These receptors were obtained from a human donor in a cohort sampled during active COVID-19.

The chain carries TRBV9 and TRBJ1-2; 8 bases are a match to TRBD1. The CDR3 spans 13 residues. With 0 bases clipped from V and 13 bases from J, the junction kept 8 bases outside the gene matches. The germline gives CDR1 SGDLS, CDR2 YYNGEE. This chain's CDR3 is CASSVGSGGAGTF. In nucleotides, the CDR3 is TGTGCCAGCAGCGTAGGGTCAGGGGGCGCTGGCACCTTC.

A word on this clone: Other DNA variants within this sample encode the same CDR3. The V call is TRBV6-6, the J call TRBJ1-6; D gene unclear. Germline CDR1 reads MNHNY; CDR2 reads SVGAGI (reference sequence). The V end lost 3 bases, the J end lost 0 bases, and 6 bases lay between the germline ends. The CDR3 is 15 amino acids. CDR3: CASSYRSSYNSPLHF. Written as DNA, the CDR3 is TGTGCCAGCAGTTATAGGAGCTCCTATAATTCACCCCTCCACTTT.